The 3 T cell receptor beta chains presented below share a single source sample, sequenced in a study of blood T cell repertoires in COVID-19. Libraries were prepared by immunoSEQ multiplex PCR; TCRdb keeps only in-frame clonotypes and omits some of them. The table shows about 85,000 clones, with 90% occurring only once. The sample comprised peripheral blood. The receptors come from a woman aged 80 or over with active or convalescent COVID-19.

CDR3 region: CASSAQGSGNSPLHF. Written as DNA, the CDR3 is TGTGCCAGCAGCGCACAGGGATCTGGGAATTCACCCCTCCACTTT. The J gene is TRBJ1-6, the V gene TRBV5-5; D perhaps matches TRBD1 (6 bases). This CDR3 comprises 15 residues. CDR1 and CDR2 from the germline V gene are SGHKS and YYEKEE (reference sequence). V dropped 4 bases and J dropped 7 bases, with 15 bases sitting between them.

The J gene is TRBJ1-3, the V gene TRBV19, with unresolved D. The germline V and J ends were trimmed by 4 bases and 4 bases, with 17 bases remaining between them. Germline CDR1 and CDR2: LNHDA and SQIVND (reference sequence). The CDR3 contains 16 residues. The CDR3, as DNA: TGTGCCAGTAGTAAACGGGTCCTCTCTCCCGGAAACACCATATATTTT. It translates to CASSKRVLSPGNTIYF.

The gene calls are TRBV10-3 and TRBJ2-4, with no clear D. The germline gives CDR1 ENHRY, CDR2 SYGVKD. Trimming removed 3 bases at V and 0 bases at J, with 9 bases between. This CDR3 comprises 15 residues. CDR3 bases: TGTGCCATCAGTGAACCACAGCTAGCCAAAAACATTCAGTACTTC. Amino acids: CAISEPQLAKNIQYF.